The rows below give T cell receptor beta chains drawn from one sample of a study of long-term antiretroviral therapy in people with HIV. Measured with immunoSEQ multiplex PCR; TCRdb has only the in-frame clones, and not every one. The top ten hold about 15% of the sample, which has over 15,000 clones, over 75% seen once. The sample here was unsorted PBMCs, taken roughly 2.2 years before starting antiretroviral therapy. These receptor sequences come from a young man with HIV. Both conserved end residues are part of each CDR3. Fields, in order: V gene, CDR3 protein.

V: TRBV4-3; CDR3: CASSQEGGRKEQFF
V: TRBV15; CDR3: CATSRDLGSNQPQHF
V: TRBV7-2; CDR3: CASSRETYEQYF
V: TRBV15; CDR3: CATSRDRPGSFAGANVLTF
V: TRBV10-3; CDR3: CAISESFRGYEQYF
V: TRBV5-1; CDR3: CASSLYNPPYEQYF
V: TRBV4-2; CDR3: CASSQELAEFYEQYF
V: TRBV7-2; CDR3: CASSFPVLDTQYF
V: TRBV7-2; CDR3: CASSTLAGVTYEQYF
V: TRBV6-6; CDR3: CASNGQGSTYEQYF
V: TRBV28; CDR3: CASTQSRDSSYEQYF
V: TRBV7-3; CDR3: CASSPGLAGASGANVLTF
V: TRBV27; CDR3: CASSRKGQGAYEQYF
V: TRBV18; CDR3: CASSPPRGVYNEQFF
V: TRBV14; CDR3: CASSQVGGYTF
V: TRBV11-2; CDR3: CASSLETYNEQFF
V: TRBV7-9; CDR3: CASSHYELAGDYKTQYF
V: TRBV5-4; CDR3: CASSLEGRENTIYF
V: TRBV5-4; CDR3: CASTPGGGSYNEQFF
V: TRBV6-1; CDR3: CASSEGPVGTGNNSPLHF
V: TRBV2; CDR3: CASSEAVYKTYEQYF
V: TRBV9; CDR3: CASSVVAGAIGELFF
V: TRBV5-1; CDR3: CASSLEPYSYNEQFF
V: TRBV7-7; CDR3: CASSLRENAEAFF